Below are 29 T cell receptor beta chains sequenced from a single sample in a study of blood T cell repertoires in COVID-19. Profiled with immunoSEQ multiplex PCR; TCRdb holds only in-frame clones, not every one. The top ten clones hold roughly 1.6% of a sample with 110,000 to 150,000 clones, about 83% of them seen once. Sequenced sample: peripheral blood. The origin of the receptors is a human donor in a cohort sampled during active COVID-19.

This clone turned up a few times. The CDR3 protein is CASTPGGNEQFF. The CDR3 region has the DNA TGTGCCAGCACCCCCGGGGGGAATGAGCAGTTCTTC. The V call is TRBV28, the J call TRBJ2-1; 7 bases fit TRBD2. CDR3 length equals 12 residues. V was clipped by 7 bases and J by 7 bases; unmatched bases: 4. The germline gives CDR1 MDHEN, CDR2 SYDVKM.

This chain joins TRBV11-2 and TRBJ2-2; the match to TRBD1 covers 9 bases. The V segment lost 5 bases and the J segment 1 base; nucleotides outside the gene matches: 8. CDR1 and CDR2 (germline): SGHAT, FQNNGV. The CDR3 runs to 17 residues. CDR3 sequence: CASSPLTGGGNTGELFF. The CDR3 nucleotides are TGTGCCAGCAGCCCCTTAACAGGGGGCGGGAACACCGGGGAGCTGTTTTTT.

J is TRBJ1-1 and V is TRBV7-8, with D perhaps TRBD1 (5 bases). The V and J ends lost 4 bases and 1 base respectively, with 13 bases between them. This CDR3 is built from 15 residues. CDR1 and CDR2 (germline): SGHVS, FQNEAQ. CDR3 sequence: CASSYRRVGNTEAFF. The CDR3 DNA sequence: TGTGCCAGCAGCTACCGCAGGGTCGGGAACACTGAAGCTTTCTTT.

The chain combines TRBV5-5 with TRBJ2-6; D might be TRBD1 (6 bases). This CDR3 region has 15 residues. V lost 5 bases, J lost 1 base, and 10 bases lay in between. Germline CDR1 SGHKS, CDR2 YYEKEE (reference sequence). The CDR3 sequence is CASSLTGSGANVLTF. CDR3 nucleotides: TGTGCCAGCAGTTTAACAGGGTCTGGGGCCAACGTCCTGACTTTC.

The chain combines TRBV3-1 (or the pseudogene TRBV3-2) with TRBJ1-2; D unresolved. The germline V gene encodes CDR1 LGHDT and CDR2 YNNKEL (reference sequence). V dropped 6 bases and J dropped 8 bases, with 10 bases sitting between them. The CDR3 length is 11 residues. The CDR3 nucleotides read TGTGCCAGCAGACGAGGGAACGGCTACACCTTC. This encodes CASRRGNGYTF.

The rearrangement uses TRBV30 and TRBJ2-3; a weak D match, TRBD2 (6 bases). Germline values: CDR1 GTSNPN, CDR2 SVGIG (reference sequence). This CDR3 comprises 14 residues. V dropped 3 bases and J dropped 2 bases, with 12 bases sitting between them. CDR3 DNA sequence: TGTGCCTGGAGGCCAGCGGACTACACAGATACGCAGTATTTT. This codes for CAWRPADYTDTQYF.

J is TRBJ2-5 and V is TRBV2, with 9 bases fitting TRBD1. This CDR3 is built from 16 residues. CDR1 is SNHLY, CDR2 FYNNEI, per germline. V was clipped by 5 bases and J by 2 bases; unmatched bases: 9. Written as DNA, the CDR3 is TGTGCCAGCAGTAGCCCTGGGACAGGGATACAAGAGACCCAGTACTTC. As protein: CASSSPGTGIQETQYF.

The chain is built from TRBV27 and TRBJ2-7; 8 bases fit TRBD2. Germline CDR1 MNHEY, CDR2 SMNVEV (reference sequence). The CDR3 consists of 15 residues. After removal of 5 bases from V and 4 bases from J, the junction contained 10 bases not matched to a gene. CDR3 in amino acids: CASSISSGSLYEQYF. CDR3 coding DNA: TGTGCCAGCAGTATTTCTAGCGGGTCGTTGTACGAGCAGTACTTC.

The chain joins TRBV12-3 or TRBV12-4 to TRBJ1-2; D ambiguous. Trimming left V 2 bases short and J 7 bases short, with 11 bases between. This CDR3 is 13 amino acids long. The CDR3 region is CASSLSRAGGYTF. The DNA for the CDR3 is TGTGCCAGCAGTTTATCGAGGGCAGGTGGCTACACCTTC.

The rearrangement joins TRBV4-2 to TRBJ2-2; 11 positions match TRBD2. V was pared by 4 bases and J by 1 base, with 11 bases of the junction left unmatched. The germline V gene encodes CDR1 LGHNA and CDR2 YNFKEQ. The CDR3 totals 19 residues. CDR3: CASSPSQLAGELNTGELFF. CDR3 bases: TGTGCCAGCAGCCCTTCCCAACTAGCGGGAGAATTGAACACCGGGGAGCTGTTTTTT.

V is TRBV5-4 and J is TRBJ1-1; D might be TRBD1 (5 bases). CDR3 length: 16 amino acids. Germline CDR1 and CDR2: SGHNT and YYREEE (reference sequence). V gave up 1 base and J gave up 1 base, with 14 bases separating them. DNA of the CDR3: TGTGCCAGCAGCTTGAGCAGGGACTGGTCGAACACTGAAGCTTTCTTT. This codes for CASSLSRDWSNTEAFF.

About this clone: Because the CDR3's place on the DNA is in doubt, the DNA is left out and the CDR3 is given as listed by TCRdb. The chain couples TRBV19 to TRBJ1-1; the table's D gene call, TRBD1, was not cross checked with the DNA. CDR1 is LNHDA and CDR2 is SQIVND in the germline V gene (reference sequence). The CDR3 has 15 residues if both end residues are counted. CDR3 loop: CASSFGPGVNTEAFF.

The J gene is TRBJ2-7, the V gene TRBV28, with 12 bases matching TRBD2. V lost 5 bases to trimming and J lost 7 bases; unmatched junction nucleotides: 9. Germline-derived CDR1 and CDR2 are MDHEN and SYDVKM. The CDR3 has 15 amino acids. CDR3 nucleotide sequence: TGTGCCAGCAGTGGGATCGGACTAGCGGGATATGAGCAGTACTTC. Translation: CASSGIGLAGYEQYF.

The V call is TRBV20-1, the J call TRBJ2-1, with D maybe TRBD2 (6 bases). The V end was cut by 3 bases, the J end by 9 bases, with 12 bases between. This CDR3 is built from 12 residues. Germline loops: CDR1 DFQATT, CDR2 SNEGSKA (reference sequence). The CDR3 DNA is TGCAGTGCTAGTGGAGGGCGCAGTGAGCAGTTCTTC. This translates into CSASGGRSEQFF.

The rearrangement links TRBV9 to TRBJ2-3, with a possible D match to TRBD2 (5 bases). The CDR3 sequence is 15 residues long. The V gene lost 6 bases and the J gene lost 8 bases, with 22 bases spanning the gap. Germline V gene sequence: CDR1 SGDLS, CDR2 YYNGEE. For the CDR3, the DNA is TGTGCCAGCACCCCCGGTAACCGGGGTTGGGGTACGCAGTATTTT. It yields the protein CASTPGNRGWGTQYF.

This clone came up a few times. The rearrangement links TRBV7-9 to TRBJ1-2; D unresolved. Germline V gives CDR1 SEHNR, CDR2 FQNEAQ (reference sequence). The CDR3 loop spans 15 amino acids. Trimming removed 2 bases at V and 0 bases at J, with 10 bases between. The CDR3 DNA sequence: TGTGCCAGCAGCTTAAGCGCCTATACTAACTATGGCTACACCTTC. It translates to CASSLSAYTNYGYTF.

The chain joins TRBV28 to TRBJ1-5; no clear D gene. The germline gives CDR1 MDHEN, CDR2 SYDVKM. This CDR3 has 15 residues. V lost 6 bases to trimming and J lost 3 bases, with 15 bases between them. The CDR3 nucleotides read TGTGCCAGCAGGGCCGACACCGCCTCCAATCAGCCCCAGCATTTT. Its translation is CASRADTASNQPQHF.

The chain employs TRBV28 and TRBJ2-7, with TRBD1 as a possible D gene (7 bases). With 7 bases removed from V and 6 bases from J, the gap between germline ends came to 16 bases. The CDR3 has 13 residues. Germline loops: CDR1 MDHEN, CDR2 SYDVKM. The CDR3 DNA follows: TGTGCCAGCAACGCGGGACAGTCTTTCGAGCAGTACTTC. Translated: CASNAGQSFEQYF.

In nucleotides, the CDR3 is TGTGCCTGGGACCCGGGAGTGACTGGGGCCAACGTCCTGACTTTC. This translates into CAWDPGVTGANVLTF. The chain has TRBV30 and TRBJ2-6, with a weak D call TRBD2 (6 bases). V was cut by 5 bases and J by 2 bases, with 13 bases left in between. This CDR3 region has 15 residues. Germline CDR1 is GTSNPN and CDR2 is SVGIG (reference sequence). Full variable domain (missing parts from reference TRBV30 and TRBJ2-6): SQTIHQWPATLVQPVGSPLSLECTVEGTSNPNLYWYRQAAGRGLQLLFYSVGIGQISSEVPQNLSASRPQDRQFILSSKKLLLSDSGFYLCAWDPGVTGANVLTFGAGSRLTVL.

CDR3 in amino acids: CASTLAGGPSEQYF. The CDR3 nucleotides read TGTGCCAGCACCCTAGCGGGAGGTCCCTCCGAGCAGTACTTC. The chain combines TRBV6-5 with TRBJ2-7; 11 nucleotides match TRBD2. Trimming at V came to 7 bases and at J to 6 bases, leaving 8 bases not matched to a gene. The germline V gene encodes CDR1 MNHEY and CDR2 SVGAGI. This CDR3 is 14 amino acids long.

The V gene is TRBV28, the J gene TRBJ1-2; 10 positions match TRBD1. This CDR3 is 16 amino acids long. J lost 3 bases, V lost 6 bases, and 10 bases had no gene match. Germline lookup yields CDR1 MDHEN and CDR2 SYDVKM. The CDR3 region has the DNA TGTGCCAGCAGCGGTACGGGACAGGGGACTTACTATGGCTACACCTTC. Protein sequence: CASSGTGQGTYYGYTF.

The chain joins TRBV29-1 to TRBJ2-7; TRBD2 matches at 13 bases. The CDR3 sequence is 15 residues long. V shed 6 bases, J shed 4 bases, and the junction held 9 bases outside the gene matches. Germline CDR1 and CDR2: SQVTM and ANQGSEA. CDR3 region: CSVRRTSGGQYEQYF. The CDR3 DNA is TGCAGCGTCCGCAGGACTAGCGGGGGTCAATACGAGCAGTACTTC.

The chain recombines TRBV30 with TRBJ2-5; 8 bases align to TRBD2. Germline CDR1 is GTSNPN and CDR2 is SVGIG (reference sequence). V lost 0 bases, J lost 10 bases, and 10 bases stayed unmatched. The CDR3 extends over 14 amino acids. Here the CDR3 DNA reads TGTGCCTGGAGTGTAGCGGGAGCGGGCGTGAACCAGTACTTC. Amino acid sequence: CAWSVAGAGVNQYF.

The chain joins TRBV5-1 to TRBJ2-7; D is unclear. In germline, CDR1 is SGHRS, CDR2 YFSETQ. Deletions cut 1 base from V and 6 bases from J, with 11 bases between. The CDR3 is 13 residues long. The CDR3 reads CASSLYGSREQYF. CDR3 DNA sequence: TGCGCCAGCAGCTTGTACGGTTCACGCGAGCAGTACTTC. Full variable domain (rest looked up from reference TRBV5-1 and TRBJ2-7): KAGVTQTPRYLIKTRGQQVTLSCSPISGHRSVSWYQQTPGQGLQFLFEYFSETQRNKGNFPGRFSGRQFSNSRSEMNVSTLELGDSALYLCASSLYGSREQYFGPGTRLTVT.

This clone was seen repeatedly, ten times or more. In DNA form, the CDR3 reads TGTGCCAGCAGCTTTCGGGACAGGGGAATCCACAATGAGCAGTTCTTC. It codes for CASSFRDRGIHNEQFF. The rearrangement links TRBV7-9 to TRBJ2-1; 10 bases agree with TRBD1. The V gene end was trimmed by 3 bases and the J gene end by 5 bases; junction bases not matched to a gene: 7. The CDR3 runs 16 residues. CDR1 is SEHNR and CDR2 is FQNEAQ in the germline V gene (reference sequence).

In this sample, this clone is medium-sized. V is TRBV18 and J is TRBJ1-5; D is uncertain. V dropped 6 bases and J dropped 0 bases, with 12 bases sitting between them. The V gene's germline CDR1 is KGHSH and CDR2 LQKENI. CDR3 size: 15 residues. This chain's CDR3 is CASSPVEYSNQPQHF. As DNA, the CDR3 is TGTGCCAGCTCCCCCGTAGAGTATAGCAATCAGCCCCAGCATTTT.

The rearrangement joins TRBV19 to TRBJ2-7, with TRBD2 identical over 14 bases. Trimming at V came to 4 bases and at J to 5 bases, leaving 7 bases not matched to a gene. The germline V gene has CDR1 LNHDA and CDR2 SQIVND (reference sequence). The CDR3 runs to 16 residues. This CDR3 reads CASSTPGLAGGHEQYF. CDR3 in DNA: TGTGCCAGTAGTACCCCTGGACTAGCGGGAGGCCACGAGCAGTACTTC.

CDR3 protein: CASSQELNLRVEAFF. As DNA, the CDR3 is TGTGCCAGCAGCCAAGAGCTAAATTTGCGTGTCGAAGCTTTCTTT. This chain joins TRBV3-1 (or the pseudogene TRBV3-2) and TRBJ1-1; no reliable D call. This CDR3 is 15 amino acids long. Germline CDR1 LGHDT, CDR2 YNNKEL (reference sequence). Deletions cut 0 bases from V and 8 bases from J, with 16 bases between.

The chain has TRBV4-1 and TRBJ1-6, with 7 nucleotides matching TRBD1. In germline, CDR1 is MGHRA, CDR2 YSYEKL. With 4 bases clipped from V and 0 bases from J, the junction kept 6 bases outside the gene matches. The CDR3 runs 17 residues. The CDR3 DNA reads TGCGCCAGCAGCCCTGGACAGGCCCGCTCCTATAATTCACCCCTCCACTTT. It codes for CASSPGQARSYNSPLHF.